These T cell receptor beta chains were read from a single sample in a study of identical twins. TCRdb re-analysed the 5' RACE reads in MiXCR, keeping a single row per CDR3 protein. The repertoire holds 700,000 or so distinct CDR3 sequences, less than 25% seen once, with 4.3% in the top ten. The sample also formed part of further work on T cells expressing NK-cell markers.

The source material was PBMCs. These TCRs come from a woman aged 18-35 years in good health. The CDR3 runs from the conserved cysteine through the conserved F or W. The D gene is left open where the match is weak. A clone size is listed for some rows: how often the clone was seen (once, few, many), or a class if it is expanded.

V gene	clone size	D gene	J gene	CDR3 protein	CDR3 DNA
TRBV4-3	few	.	TRBJ2-2	CASSPAEQNTGELFF	TGCGCCAGCAGCCCGGCCGAACAGAACACCGGGGAGCTGTTTTTT
TRBV12-3/TRBV12-4	many	TRBD1	TRBJ1-5	CASRAGQGGYQPQHF	TGTGCCAGCAGGGCGGGACAGGGGGGTTATCAGCCCCAGCATTTT
TRBV6-1	few	.	TRBJ2-2	CASKGLPPFTGELFF	TGTGCCAGCAAAGGACTGCCACCTTTTACCGGGGAGCTGTTTTTT
TRBV20-1	.	.	TRBJ1-6	CSARDQVAGAGNSPLHF	TGCAGTGCTAGAGATCAGGTGGCAGGGGCAGGGAATTCACCCCTCCACTTT
TRBV29-1	few	TRBD1	TRBJ1-2	CISGTAYGYTF	TGTATTTCCGGGACAGCCTATGGCTACACCTTC
TRBV7-2	.	.	TRBJ2-7	CASSRSRDSTYEQYF	TGTGCCAGCAGCCGCAGCCGGGACTCAACCTACGAGCAGTACTTC
TRBV7-9	few	TRBD2	TRBJ2-1	CASSLVGGLASNEQFF	TGTGCCAGCAGCTTAGTGGGCGGACTAGCGAGCAATGAGCAGTTCTTC
TRBV6-5	.	.	TRBJ2-1	CASSSERGTYNREQFF	TGTGCCAGCAGTTCGGAACGGGGGACCTACAATCGGGAGCAGTTCTTC
TRBV9	many	.	TRBJ2-1	CASSVGLTGRANEQFF	TGTGCCAGCAGCGTAGGCCTGACAGGTCGCGCCAATGAGCAGTTCTTC
TRBV5-1	few	TRBD2	TRBJ2-1	CASSVVAGVRYNEQFF	TGCGCCAGCAGCGTAGTAGCGGGGGTTCGGTACAATGAGCAGTTCTTC
TRBV9	.	TRBD2	TRBJ2-3	CASSVSGDGPDTQYF	TGTGCCAGCAGCGTCAGCGGGGATGGGCCAGATACGCAGTATTTT